This T cell receptor (beta chain) was recovered during a study of CD8 T cells in Susac syndrome. For the study at large: The Susac syndrome patients were therapy-naive, on corticosteroids, or on intravenous immunoglobulin alone at blood draw.

Reverse transcription of about 0.5 to 1 ug RNA used random hexamers. TCRdb processed the immunoSEQ multiplex PCR reads anew with MiXCR; each CDR3 protein has one entry. The sample has under 250,000 distinct CDR3 sequences; 85% to 95% are singletons. The origin of this receptor is a human donor with Susac syndrome. What was sequenced was CD4+ T cells from PBMCs.

The CDR3 protein is CASSLGQGEVDGYTF. The CDR3 bases are TGTGCCAGCAGCCTGGGACAGGGGGAGGTTGACGGCTACACCTTC. The chain has TRBV7-3 and TRBJ1-2; 11 bases line up with TRBD1. Germline assignment: CDR1 SGHTA and CDR2 FQGTGA. The CDR3 has 15 residues. V trimming: 5 bases; J trimming: 8 bases; junction bases outside the gene matches: 10.